These 17 T cell receptor beta chains originate from one sample sequenced in a study of PD-1 blockade in classical Hodgkin lymphoma (dated by TCRdb to 2020 to 2022). Interpreted using the paper, the time point label stands for: cycle 1 day 1 (C1D1), immediately before nivolumab initiation. Relapse after autologous stem cell transplantation had occurred in all trial patients, and cohorts A, B and C were distinguished by prior brentuximab vedotin exposure. The library was produced with the immunoSEQ multiplex PCR assay. TCRdb mirrors the immuneACCESS table, restricted to in-frame sequences. Some clones are absent from its copies; in checked studies, under half trace to an unresolved V gene, and the reason for the others is unknown. This sample lists fewer than 45,000 clones; 60% to 85% were detected once. Approximately 10% of the sample is taken by the ten largest. Sequenced material: peripheral blood mononuclear cells (PBMCs), taken at baseline. The receptor set was obtained from a human donor with classical Hodgkin lymphoma.

The chain links TRBV19 to TRBJ1-1, with D maybe TRBD1 (6 bases). The V end was cut by 6 bases, the J end by 5 bases, with 13 bases between. The CDR3 is made up of 13 amino acids. Germline V gene data show CDR1 as LNHDA and CDR2 as SQIVND (reference sequence). CDR3 bases: TGTGCCAGTAGGCACAGGGCAGGAACTGAAGCTTTCTTT. Protein sequence: CASRHRAGTEAFF. The variable domain in full, with the rest retrieved from reference TRBV19 and TRBJ1-1, is DGGITQSPKYLFRKEGQNVTLSCEQNLNHDAMYWYRQDPGQGLRLIYYSQIVNDFQKGDIAEGYSVSREKKESFPLTVTSAQKNPTAFYLCASRHRAGTEAFFGQGTRLTVV.

V usage is TRBV5-1 and J usage is TRBJ2-3; TRBD2 agrees at 11 bases. With V trimmed by 6 bases and J by 2 bases, 5 bases remained unmatched. The CDR3 consists of 15 residues. From germline, CDR1 is SGHRS and CDR2 YFSETQ. CDR3 sequence: CASKGTSGDTDTQYF. Written as DNA, the CDR3 is TGCGCCAGCAAGGGGACTAGCGGAGACACAGATACGCAGTATTTT.

The table lists this clone with a count of one. The chain employs TRBV7-2 and TRBJ1-1; TRBD1 matches 7 bases. The V gene end was trimmed by 5 bases and the J gene end by 3 bases; junction bases not matched to a gene: 9. Germline CDR1 reads SGHTA; CDR2 reads FQGNSA. CDR3 length equals 15 residues. The CDR3 is CASSTPTGKHTEAFF. The CDR3 DNA follows: TGTGCCAGCAGCACACCGACAGGGAAACACACTGAAGCTTTCTTT.

The V call is TRBV27, the J call TRBJ2-7; 14 bases fit TRBD2. The CDR3 covers 17 residues. In germline, CDR1 is MNHEY, CDR2 SMNVEV (reference sequence). Unmatched junction bases numbered 11, after V lost 5 bases and J lost 5 bases. The CDR3 DNA reads TGTGCCAGCAGTAGTGGACTAGCGGGAGGTCCGATGGACGAGCAGTACTTC. It codes for CASSSGLAGGPMDEQYF.

The V gene is TRBV5-1, the J gene TRBJ2-6; 8 positions match TRBD2. This CDR3 has 18 amino acids. CDR1 and CDR2 (germline): SGHRS, YFSETQ. V lost 2 bases to trimming and J lost 0 bases; unmatched junction nucleotides: 7. The CDR3 sequence: CASSLMRLAFSGANVLTF. The CDR3 bases are TGCGCCAGCAGCTTAATGAGACTAGCGTTCTCTGGGGCCAACGTCCTGACTTTC.

In this sample, this clone turned up once. The chain employs TRBV11-3 and TRBJ2-1; possibly TRBD2 for D (5 bases). V shed 1 base and J shed 0 bases, with 19 bases lying between them. The CDR3 sequence is 19 residues long. CDR1 and CDR2 (germline): SGHNT, YENEEA. The CDR3 DNA follows: TGTGCCAGCAGCTTAGCTACGGTGCTCGAACGGGGCTCCTACAATGAGCAGTTCTTC. Residues: CASSLATVLERGSYNEQFF. The variable domain in full, completed from reference TRBV11-3 and TRBJ2-1, reads EAGVVQSPRYKIIEKKQPVAFWCNPISGHNTLYWYLQNLGQGPELLIRYENEEAVDDSQLPKDRFSAERLKGVDSTLKIQPAELGDSAVYLCASSLATVLERGSYNEQFFGPGTRLTVL.

This sequence joins TRBV25-1 and TRBJ1-2, with TRBD1 matching over 8 bases. V was pared by 6 bases and J by 4 bases, with 7 bases of the junction left unmatched. Germline V gene sequence: CDR1 MGHDK, CDR2 SYGVNS. The length of the CDR3 is 14 residues. CDR3 DNA: TGTGCCAGCAGGGGGGCAGGGGGCGGCTATGGCTACACCTTC. Encoded protein: CASRGAGGGYGYTF.

A remark on this clone: Germline and junction disagree at one end, which may indicate a read error. The V gene is TRBV27, the J gene TRBJ1-4, with 7 bases lining up with TRBD1. This CDR3 contains 17 residues. Germline V gene data show CDR1 as MNHEY and CDR2 as SMNVEV (reference sequence). CDR3 protein: CASSYRQGSATNEKLFF. In nucleotides, the CDR3 is TGTGCCAGCAGTTACCGACAGGGAAGTGCAACAAATGAAAAACTGTTTTTT.

The chain carries TRBV11-2 and TRBJ2-7, with 7 positions matching TRBD1. This CDR3 contains 14 residues. Germline-derived CDR1 and CDR2 are SGHAT and FQNNGV. V shed 1 base and J 11 bases; nucleotides not matched to a gene: 11. The DNA of the CDR3 is TGTGCCAGCAGCTTAGCTGGTGGGACAGTGGGGGAGTACTTC. Its translation is CASSLAGGTVGEYF.

V is TRBV7-8 and J is TRBJ2-3; D ambiguous. Germline CDR1 reads SGHVS; CDR2 reads FQNEAQ. The V gene lost 3 bases and the J gene lost 2 bases, with 9 bases spanning the gap. The CDR3 is 14 amino acids. CDR3 protein: CASSLVHITDTQYF. The CDR3 DNA reads TGTGCCAGCAGCTTGGTACATATCACAGATACGCAGTATTTT.

V usage is TRBV19 and J usage is TRBJ2-5; 8 nucleotides agree with TRBD2. J gave up 5 bases and V 1 base, and 0 bases lay outside the gene matches. This CDR3 spans 13 amino acids. The germline CDR1 and CDR2 sequences are LNHDA and SQIVND (reference sequence). The CDR3 region is CASSIGLAETQYF. CDR3 coding DNA: TGTGCCAGTAGTATAGGACTAGCGGAGACCCAGTACTTC.

This clone has just one count. The V gene is TRBV5-1, the J gene TRBJ2-7, with 10 bases that match TRBD1. Trimming took 3 bases from V and 5 from J; bases not matched to a gene: 8. The CDR3 is 15 residues long. Germline V gene data show CDR1 as SGHRS and CDR2 as YFSETQ. CDR3 DNA sequence: TGCGCCAGCAGCTCCGGACAGGGGGGAATTCACGAGCAGTACTTC. Translation: CASSSGQGGIHEQYF. The whole variable domain, filled in from reference TRBV5-1 and TRBJ2-7, reads KAGVTQTPRYLIKTRGQQVTLSCSPISGHRSVSWYQQTPGQGLQFLFEYFSETQRNKGNFPGRFSGRQFSNSRSEMNVSTLELGDSALYLCASSSGQGGIHEQYFGPGTRLTVT.

This clone was counted only a few times. V gene TRBV6-5 combines with J gene TRBJ1-2; perhaps TRBD1 as D (5 bases). Germline CDR1 is MNHEY and CDR2 is SVGAGI. The V end lost 5 bases, the J end lost 8 bases, and 15 bases lay between the germline ends. The CDR3 spans 13 residues. CDR3 DNA: TGTGCCAGCAGTGAAGCGCTTAGGGGCGGCTACACCTTC. Its translation: CASSEALRGGYTF.

V gene TRBV19 combines with J gene TRBJ1-4, with D maybe TRBD1 (5 bases). This CDR3 spans 14 amino acids. In germline, CDR1 is LNHDA, CDR2 SQIVND (reference sequence). Between the trimmed V and J ends, which lost 4 bases and 14 bases, there was a span of 20 bases. As DNA, the CDR3 is TGTGCCAGTAGTACCCTCACCTCGGGGGTCCTGCTGTTTTTT. This encodes CASSTLTSGVLLFF.

The chain has TRBV27 and TRBJ1-1; D gene uncertain. The length of the CDR3 is 13 residues. V was clipped by 0 bases and J by 2 bases, with 4 bases between them. The germline CDR1 and CDR2 sequences are MNHEY and SMNVEV (reference sequence). CDR3 coding DNA: TGTGCCAGCAGTTTATCCCCTAACACTGAAGCTTTCTTT. Translating gives CASSLSPNTEAFF.

This sequence joins TRBV2 and TRBJ2-3; D not certain. Germline V gene data show CDR1 as SNHLY and CDR2 as FYNNEI. Trimming took off 1 base at V and 0 bases at J, with 8 bases between the two ends. CDR3 length: 15 amino acids. The DNA of the CDR3 is TGTGCCAGCAGTGAAGGGCCCACGAGCACAGATACGCAGTATTTT. Translation: CASSEGPTSTDTQYF. The variable domain in full, completed from reference TRBV2 and TRBJ2-3, reads EPEVTQTPSHQVTQMGQEVILRCVPISNHLYFYWYRQILGQKVEFLVSFYNNEISEKSEIFDDQFSVERPDGSNFTLKIRSTKLEDSAMYFCASSEGPTSTDTQYFGPGTRLTVL.

The chain couples TRBV28 to TRBJ2-1, with D possibly TRBD2 on 6 matching bases. This CDR3 contains 12 residues. Germline V gives CDR1 MDHEN, CDR2 SYDVKM. Trimming pared 5 bases from V and 12 bases from J, leaving 14 bases between. Here the CDR3 reads CASSRAGRLQFF. The CDR3 DNA reads as TGTGCCAGCAGTCGTGCAGGGAGGTTGCAGTTCTTC.